This T cell receptor (beta chain) was sequenced for a study of blood T cell repertoires in COVID-19 (dated by TCRdb to 2019 to 2021). As for the study more broadly: Samples covering the acute and convalescent phases of COVID-19 were provided by collaborators in the United States, Italy and Spain. Where available, HLA class I and class II types were obtained from metadata supplied by the sample provider rather than from assay-based typing. Samples were obtained from the ongoing ImmuneRACE study (first 160 participants) and from over 1,000 subjects provided by 6 global collaborators. The material from the prospective study consisted of cDNA or gDNA derived from T cells, B-cell-depleted T cells, or PBMCs. The repertoires were released in a freely available public database meant as a resource for research on the immune response to SARS-CoV-2. The sample metadata nearly always contained a de-identified subject ID, COVID-19 status, age in years and sex. Subjects who had been exposed to COVID-19, were actively infected with it, or had recovered from it provided the deeply sampled blood TCRbeta repertoires that made up the dataset.

Concerning this clone: The target of this receptor is not known. The input lacks base qualities; no much larger clone sits a single base away.

Overall results and qualifications from the work: The amount of clinical and demographic metadata varied by source and participant and was provided uncurated.

Each collaborating institution followed its own protocols to collect whole blood in K2EDTA tubes. Collaborator samples were shipped for TCRbeta analysis as frozen whole blood, isolated PBMCs, or DNA extracted from either sample type. TCRbeta CDR3 regions were amplified from genomic DNA using the immunoSEQ Assay, a bias-controlled multiplex PCR. In the authors' own workflow: The number of nucleated cells in each sample was estimated by amplification of reference gene primers within the assay. To quantify the absolute abundance of each unique TCRbeta CDR3 rearrangement, sequence reads were collapsed and filtered. For each sample, productive Simpson clonality was calculated as the square root of Simpson's diversity index over productive rearrangements. TCRdb limited this immuneACCESS table to in-frame rearrangements with V and J called. A share of clones is missing; checked studies link under half to unresolved V genes, and the rest is unexplained. The DNA gave D and trimming, while V, J and clone size come from that table. This sample gives roughly 80,000 clones in total; over 70% of them show up just once. More than 9% of the sample is in the top ten clones.

V loses 5 bases, J loses 3 bases, and the germline ends lie 22 bases apart. Counted from cysteine to phenylalanine, this CDR3 has 17 amino acids. The retained sequence is limited to the CDR3, 51 bases, with the frame set at the first base. CDR1 SEHNR and CDR2 FQNEAQ were looked up in the germline V gene (reference sequence). This chain joins TRBV7-9 to TRBJ1-1, and perhaps TRBD1 as D gene, on 6 matching bases. The sequence was obtained from a human donor in a cohort sampled during active COVID-19. Sequenced: peripheral blood. The base sequence is TGTGCCAGCAGCCCCCTCCCGGGACAAGGTGATGACACTGAAGCTTTCTTT. Its translation is CASSPLPGQGDDTEAFF.